This is a list of T cell receptor beta chains from one sample in a study of T cell responses to AZD1222 COVID-19 vaccine. Repertoires were generated with immunoSEQ multiplex PCR, while TCRdb's copy carries only in-frame clones and drops some. The repertoire holds approximately 150,000 clones, with roughly 90% as singletons. The input for sequencing was peripheral blood, taken 28 days after the second AZD1222 dose. These receptors came from an adult who received the AZD1222 COVID-19 vaccine. Both conserved end residues are part of each CDR3. The D gene is left open where the match is weak. Clone size is given for some rows only: seen once, a few or many times, or a class if the clone is expanded.

j_call | v_call | clone_size | d_call | cdr3_aa | cdr3_nt
TRBJ1-1 | TRBV6-5 | . | . | CASITGSNTEAFF | TGTGCCAGCATTACAGGGTCGAACACTGAAGCTTTCTTT
TRBJ1-5 | TRBV19 | . | . | CASSIPMGNQPQHF | TGTGCCAGTAGTATCCCCATGGGCAATCAGCCCCAGCATTTT
TRBJ1-2 | TRBV29-1 | . | . | CSVEVAPARGYTF | TGCAGCGTTGAAGTGGCTCCAGCTAGGGGCTACACCTTC
TRBJ1-1 | TRBV4-1 | . | . | CASSPIRVGRWRNTEAFF | TGCGCCAGCAGCCCGATCCGGGTGGGGCGGTGGCGGAACACTGAAGCTTTCTTT
TRBJ1-1 | TRBV10-3 | . | . | CAISLDGLNTEAFF | TGTGCCATCAGTCTGGACGGACTGAACACTGAAGCTTTCTTT
TRBJ1-6 | TRBV11-2 | once | . | CASSVRTENSPLHF | TGTGCCAGCAGCGTGCGGACTGAGAATTCACCCCTCCACTTT
TRBJ2-7 | TRBV24-1 | . | TRBD1 | CATSDGQGLSEQYF | TGTGCCACCAGTGATGGACAGGGACTGAGCGAGCAGTACTTC
TRBJ1-5 | TRBV30 | . | . | CAWSGGSSNQPQHF | TGTGCCTGGAGTGGGGGGAGTAGCAATCAGCCCCAGCATTTT
TRBJ1-5 | TRBV10-3 | . | . | CAISGLPSQSNQPQHF | TGTGCCATCAGTGGCTTGCCGTCACAGAGCAATCAGCCCCAGCATTTT
TRBJ2-4 | TRBV30 | . | . | CAWSSGTLAKNIQYF | TGTGCCTGGAGTTCTGGGACACTAGCCAAAAACATTCAGTACTTC
TRBJ1-2 | TRBV3-1/TRBV3-2 | . | TRBD1 | CASSQDSMGTGGGYTF | TGTGCCAGCAGCCAAGATTCTATGGGGACAGGGGGTGGCTACACCTTC
TRBJ2-1 | TRBV7-2 | . | TRBD2 | CASSQWASGRYNEQFF | TGTGCCAGCAGTCAATGGGCTAGCGGGAGGTACAATGAGCAGTTCTTC
TRBJ2-1 | TRBV9 | . | . | CASSVGGLASNEQFF | TGTGCCAGCAGCGTAGGAGGTCTAGCCAGCAATGAGCAGTTCTTC
TRBJ2-2 | TRBV28 | . | . | CASIDRNTGELFF | TGTGCCAGCATCGATAGGAACACCGGGGAGCTGTTTTTT
TRBJ1-4 | TRBV5-4 | . | . | CASSGGFVGPNEKLFF | TGTGCCAGCAGCGGCGGTTTTGTAGGACCTAATGAAAAACTGTTTTTT
TRBJ1-1 | TRBV2 | . | . | CASNWDGNTEAFF | TGTGCCAGCAATTGGGACGGGAACACTGAAGCTTTCTTT
TRBJ2-7 | TRBV7-9 | . | TRBD1 | CASSPGQGVYEQYF | TGTGCCAGCAGTCCGGGACAGGGGGTCTACGAGCAGTACTTC
TRBJ1-1 | TRBV2 | . | . | CASSLAAGGTEAFF | TGTGCCAGCAGTCTCGCGGCAGGTGGCACTGAAGCTTTCTTT
TRBJ2-4 | TRBV29-1 | . | . | CSVLEVAKNIQYF | TGCAGCGTTCTGGAAGTAGCCAAAAACATTCAGTACTTC
TRBJ1-2 | TRBV27 | once | TRBD1 | CASRLKGDRYGYTF | TGTGCCAGCAGACTTAAGGGGGACAGGTATGGCTACACCTTC